This T cell receptor beta chain came from a study of T cell repertoires in ileal Crohn's disease. Findings and caveats of the study: The median delay to postoperative endoscopy was approximately 6.9 months. Every patient over 26.8% clonality showed endoscopic recurrence.

Described time point: neoterminal ileum biopsy at postoperative endoscopy, about 6 months after surgery. The method was immunoSEQ multiplex PCR; TCRdb's version includes in-frame clones alone and lacks a portion of them. The profile shows about 60,000 clones, roughly nine tenths of them singletons. The CDR3 runs to 13 residues. CDR1 SQVTM and CDR2 ANQGSEA come from the germline V gene. J gave up 5 bases and V 7 bases, and 10 bases lay outside the gene matches. A remark on this clone: The antigen is undetermined.

The sequencing input was ileal tissue. V and J are TRBV29-1 and TRBJ1-1, with 7 bases lining up with TRBD1. The source of this sequence is an adult with Crohn's disease. In DNA, the CDR3 is TGCAGCGGGAACAGGGGATTGGAGACTGAAGCTTTCTTT. Its protein product is CSGNRGLETEAFF.